A selection of T cell receptor beta chains follows, all from one sample in a study of blood T cells in healthy people across ages. One entry per CDR3 protein, called by TCRdb with MiXCR from the 5' RACE reads. This table has fewer than 2,000,000 distinct CDR3 sequences, 34% appearing once. Material: blood. Every receptor here comes from a woman under 40 in good health. CDR3s include the opening cysteine and the closing phenylalanine or tryptophan. A D gene is named only where the DNA matches it firmly. The listing skips clone size in some rows; elsewhere it reads once, few, many or a size class.

NA NA TRBJ1-1 TRBV29-1 CSGGGDRAEAFF TGCAGCGGCGGTGGGGATAGAGCTGAAGCTTTCTTT
NA NA TRBJ2-7 TRBV20-1 CSARGEPGGWYYEQYF TGCAGTGCTAGAGGGGAGCCGGGTGGATGGTACTACGAGCAGTACTTC
NA TRBD2 TRBJ2-2 TRBV4-1 CASSQTGTRGTGELFF TGCGCCAGCAGCCAAACCGGGACTAGAGGCACCGGGGAGCTGTTTTTT
few NA TRBJ1-2 TRBV9 CASSAHRDGDYGYTF TGTGCCAGCAGCGCACACAGGGACGGGGACTATGGCTACACCTTC
NA TRBD1 TRBJ2-5 TRBV29-1 CSVGDRERIGTQYF TGCAGCGTTGGGGACAGGGAGAGGATTGGGACCCAGTACTTC
few NA TRBJ2-1 TRBV20-1 CSASEVGLDYNEQFF TGCAGTGCTAGCGAGGTCGGACTGGATTACAATGAGCAGTTCTTC
NA NA TRBJ2-2 TRBV6-5 CASSYGRNTGELFF TGTGCCAGCAGTTACGGTCGGAACACCGGGGAGCTGTTTTTT
NA TRBD1 TRBJ2-7 TRBV6-1 CASSENTGVRYEQYF TGTGCCAGCAGTGAAAACACAGGGGTGAGGTACGAGCAGTACTTC
few NA TRBJ2-1 TRBV28 CASSLYSLGAYNEQFF TGTGCCAGCAGTTTATATTCTTTAGGAGCCTACAATGAGCAGTTCTTC
many NA TRBJ2-3 TRBV4-1 CASSPRTTTDTQYF TGCGCCAGCAGCCCTCGGACTACCACAGATACGCAGTATTTT
NA NA TRBJ2-5 TRBV11-2 CTSSLGPGLQETQYF TGTACCAGCAGCTTAGGGCCGGGTTTACAAGAGACCCAGTACTTC
NA TRBD2 TRBJ2-3 TRBV13 CASSLRGGRAEDTQYF TGTGCCAGCAGCTTACGGGGCGGGAGGGCCGAAGATACGCAGTATTTT
NA NA TRBJ1-2 TRBV7-3 CASSLTRSAYGYTF TGTGCCAGCAGCTTAACACGCAGCGCGTATGGCTACACCTTC
NA TRBD1 TRBJ1-2 TRBV5-6 CASSFLDRGPEDGYTF TGTGCCAGCAGCTTCTTGGACAGGGGACCTGAGGATGGCTACACCTTC
NA TRBD2 TRBJ2-3 TRBV29-1 CSVTPAREFSTDTQYF TGCAGCGTTACACCCGCGCGGGAGTTTAGCACAGATACGCAGTATTTT